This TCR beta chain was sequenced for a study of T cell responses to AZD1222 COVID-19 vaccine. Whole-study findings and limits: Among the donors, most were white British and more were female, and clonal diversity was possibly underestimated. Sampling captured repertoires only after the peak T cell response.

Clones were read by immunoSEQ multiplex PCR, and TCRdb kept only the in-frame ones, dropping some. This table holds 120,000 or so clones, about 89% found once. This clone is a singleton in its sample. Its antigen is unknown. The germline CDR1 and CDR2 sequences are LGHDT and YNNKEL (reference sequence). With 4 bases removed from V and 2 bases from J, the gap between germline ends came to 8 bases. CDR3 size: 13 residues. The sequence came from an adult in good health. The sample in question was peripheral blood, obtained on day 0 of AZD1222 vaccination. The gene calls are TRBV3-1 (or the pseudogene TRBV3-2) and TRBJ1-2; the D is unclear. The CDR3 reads CASSLDGNYGYTF. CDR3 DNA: TGTGCCAGCAGCCTGGACGGAAACTATGGCTACACCTTC.